One sample yielded the 2 T cell receptor beta chains listed below, sequenced in a study of lymphopenia after photon versus proton radiotherapy. Method: immunoSEQ multiplex PCR; TCRdb's copy keeps in-frame clones and lacks some. The sample has roughly 25,000 clones; 90% are singletons. Sequenced here: peripheral blood, sampled from a patient treated with photon-based radiotherapy. These receptors were obtained from a woman aged 45-60 years with cholangiocarcinoma.

V usage is TRBV30 and J usage is TRBJ1-2; TRBD1 agrees at 8 bases. From germline, CDR1 is GTSNPN and CDR2 SVGIG (reference sequence). V shed 3 bases and J 7 bases; nucleotides not matched to a gene: 7. The CDR3 sequence is 13 residues long. The CDR3 DNA reads TGTGCCTGGAGGCTCGGACAGGGTACTGGCTACACCTTC. It specifies CAWRLGQGTGYTF.

J is TRBJ1-1 and V is TRBV12-5; D unclear. V dropped 10 bases and J dropped 0 bases, with 12 bases sitting between them. Germline V gene lookup returns CDR1 LGHNT and CDR2 FRNRAP. CDR3 length: 13 amino acids. Here the CDR3 reads CATQTPLNTEAFF. For the CDR3, the DNA is TGTGCTACGCAGACGCCGTTGAACACTGAAGCTTTCTTT. Together with reference TRBV12-5 and TRBJ1-1, the CDR3 gives the full variable domain: DARVTQTPRHKVTEMGQEVTMRCQPILGHNTVFWYRQTMMQGLELLAYFRNRAPLDDSGMPKDRFSAEMPDATLATLKIQPSEPRDSAVYFCATQTPLNTEAFFGQGTRLTVV.